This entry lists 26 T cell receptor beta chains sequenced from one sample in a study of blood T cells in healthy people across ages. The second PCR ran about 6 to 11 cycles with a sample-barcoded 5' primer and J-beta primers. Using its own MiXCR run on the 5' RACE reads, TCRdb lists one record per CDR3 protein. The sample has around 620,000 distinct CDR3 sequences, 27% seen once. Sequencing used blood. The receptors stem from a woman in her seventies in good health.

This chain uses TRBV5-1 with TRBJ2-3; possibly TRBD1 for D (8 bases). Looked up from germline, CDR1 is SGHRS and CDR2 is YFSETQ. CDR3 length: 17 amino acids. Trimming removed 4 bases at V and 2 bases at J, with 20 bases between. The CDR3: CASSMDRASGLTDTQYF. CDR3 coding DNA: TGCGCCAGCAGCATGGACAGGGCTAGCGGTCTCACAGATACGCAGTATTTT.

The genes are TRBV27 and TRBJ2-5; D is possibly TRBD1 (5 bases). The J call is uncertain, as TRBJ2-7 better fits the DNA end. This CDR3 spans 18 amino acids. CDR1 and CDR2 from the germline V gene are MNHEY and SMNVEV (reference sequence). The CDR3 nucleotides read TGTGCCAGCAGTTTATTTTCGAAAGGGGCTCGTAGTACCTACGAGCAGTACTTC. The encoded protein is CASSLFSKGARSTYEQYF.

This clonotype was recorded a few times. The CDR3 region is CASSTWDSINTGELFF. In DNA, the CDR3 is TGTGCCAGCAGCACATGGGACAGCATAAACACCGGGGAGCTGTTTTTT. The V and J genes are TRBV7-2 and TRBJ2-2; TRBD1 aligns across 7 bases. From germline, CDR1 is SGHTA and CDR2 FQGNSA. The CDR3 has 16 amino acids. V lost 5 bases and J lost 2; bases outside the gene matches: 8.

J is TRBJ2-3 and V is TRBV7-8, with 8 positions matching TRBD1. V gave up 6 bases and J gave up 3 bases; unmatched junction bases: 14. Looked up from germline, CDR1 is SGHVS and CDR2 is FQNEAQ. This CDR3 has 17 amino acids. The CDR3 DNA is TGTGCCAGCAGTTATACGCCGACAGGGGAGGAGACAGATACGCAGTATTTT. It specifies CASSYTPTGEETDTQYF.

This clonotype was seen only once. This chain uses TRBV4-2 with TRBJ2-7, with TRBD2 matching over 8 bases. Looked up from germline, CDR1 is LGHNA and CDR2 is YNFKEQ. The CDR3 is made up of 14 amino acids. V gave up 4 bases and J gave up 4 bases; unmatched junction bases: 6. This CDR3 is CASSLGGALYEQYF. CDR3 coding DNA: TGTGCCAGCAGCCTCGGGGGGGCTCTTTACGAGCAGTACTTC.

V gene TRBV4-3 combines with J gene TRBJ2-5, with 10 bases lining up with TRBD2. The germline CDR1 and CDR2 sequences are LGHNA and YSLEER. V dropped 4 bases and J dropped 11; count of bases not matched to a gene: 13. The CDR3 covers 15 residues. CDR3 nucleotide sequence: TGCGCCAGCAGCCCCAGCGGGGGGGCCGTCACTGAGCAGTACTTC. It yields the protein CASSPSGGAVTEQYF.

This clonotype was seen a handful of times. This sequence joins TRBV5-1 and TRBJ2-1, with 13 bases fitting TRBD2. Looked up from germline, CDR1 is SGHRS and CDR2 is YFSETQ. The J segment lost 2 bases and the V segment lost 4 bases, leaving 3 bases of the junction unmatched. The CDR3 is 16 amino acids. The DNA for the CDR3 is TGCGCCAGCAGCAGGACTAGCGGGGGCACCTACAATGAGCAGTTCTTC. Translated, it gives CASSRTSGGTYNEQFF.

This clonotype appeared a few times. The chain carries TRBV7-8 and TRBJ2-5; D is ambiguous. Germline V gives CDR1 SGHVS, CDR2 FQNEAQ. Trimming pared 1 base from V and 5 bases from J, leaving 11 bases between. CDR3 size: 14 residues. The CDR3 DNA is TGTGCCAGCAGCTTAGGTGTCGCCCAGGAGACCCAGTACTTC. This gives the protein CASSLGVAQETQYF.

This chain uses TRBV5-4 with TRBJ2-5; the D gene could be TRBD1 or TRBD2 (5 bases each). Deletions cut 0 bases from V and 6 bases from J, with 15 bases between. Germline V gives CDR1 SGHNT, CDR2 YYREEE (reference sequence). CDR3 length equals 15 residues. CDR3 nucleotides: TGTGCCAGCAGCTTGGGGCAGGGAGTAGGACAGACCCAGTACTTC. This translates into CASSLGQGVGQTQYF.

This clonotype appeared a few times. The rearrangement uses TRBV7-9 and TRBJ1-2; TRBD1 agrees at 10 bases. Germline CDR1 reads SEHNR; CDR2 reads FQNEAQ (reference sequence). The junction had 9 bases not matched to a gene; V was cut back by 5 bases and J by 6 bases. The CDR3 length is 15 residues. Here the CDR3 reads CASSVTGTGVHGYTF. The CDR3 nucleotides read TGTGCCAGCAGCGTGACCGGGACAGGGGTCCATGGCTACACCTTC.

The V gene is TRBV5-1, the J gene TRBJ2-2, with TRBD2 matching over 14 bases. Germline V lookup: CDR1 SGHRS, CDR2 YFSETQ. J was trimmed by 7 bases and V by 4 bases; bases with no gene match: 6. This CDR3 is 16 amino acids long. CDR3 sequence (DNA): TGCGCCAGCAGCGACGGACTAGCGGGGGGTTTCGGGGAGCTGTTTTTT. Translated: CASSDGLAGGFGELFF.

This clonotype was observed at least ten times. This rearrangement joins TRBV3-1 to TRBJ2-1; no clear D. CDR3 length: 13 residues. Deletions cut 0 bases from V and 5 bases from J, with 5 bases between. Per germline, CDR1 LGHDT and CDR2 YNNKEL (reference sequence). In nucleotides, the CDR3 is TGTGCCAGCAGCCAAGAGATCCACAATGAGCAGTTCTTC. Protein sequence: CASSQEIHNEQFF.

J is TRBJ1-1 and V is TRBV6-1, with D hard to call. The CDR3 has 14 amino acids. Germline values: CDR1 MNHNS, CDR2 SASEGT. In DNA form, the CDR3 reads TGTGCTACCCAAGGAGTAGTAATCAACACTGAAGCTTTCTTT. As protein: CATQGVVINTEAFF.

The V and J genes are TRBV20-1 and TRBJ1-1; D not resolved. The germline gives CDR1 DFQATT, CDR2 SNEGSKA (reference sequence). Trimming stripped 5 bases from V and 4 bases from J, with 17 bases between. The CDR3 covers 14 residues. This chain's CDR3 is CSAPKATVATEAFF. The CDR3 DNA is TGCAGTGCTCCTAAAGCCACAGTTGCCACTGAAGCTTTCTTT.

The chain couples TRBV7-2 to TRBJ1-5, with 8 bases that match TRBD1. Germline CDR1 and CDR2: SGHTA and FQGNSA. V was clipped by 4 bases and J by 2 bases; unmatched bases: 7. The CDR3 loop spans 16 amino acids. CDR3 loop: CASSSPGGEGNQPQHF. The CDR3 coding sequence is TGTGCCAGCAGCTCCCCAGGGGGCGAGGGCAATCAGCCCCAGCATTTT. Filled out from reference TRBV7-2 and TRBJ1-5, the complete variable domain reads GAGVSQSPSNKVTEKGKDVELRCDPISGHTALYWYRQSLGQGLEFLIYFQGNSAPDKSGLPSDRFSAERTGGSVSTLTIQRTQQEDSAVYLCASSSPGGEGNQPQHFGDGTRLSIL.

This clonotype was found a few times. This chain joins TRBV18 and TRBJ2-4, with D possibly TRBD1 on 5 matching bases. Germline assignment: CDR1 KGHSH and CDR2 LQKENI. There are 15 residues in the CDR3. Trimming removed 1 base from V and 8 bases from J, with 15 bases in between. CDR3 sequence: CASSPLGQSQDIQYF. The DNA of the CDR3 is TGTGCCAGCTCACCACTTGGACAAAGTCAGGACATTCAGTACTTC.

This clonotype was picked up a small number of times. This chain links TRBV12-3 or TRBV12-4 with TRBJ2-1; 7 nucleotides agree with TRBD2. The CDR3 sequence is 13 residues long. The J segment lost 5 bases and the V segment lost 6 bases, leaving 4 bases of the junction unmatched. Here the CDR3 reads CASRSGTNNEQFF. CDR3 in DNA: TGTGCCAGCAGGTCCGGGACTAACAATGAGCAGTTCTTC.

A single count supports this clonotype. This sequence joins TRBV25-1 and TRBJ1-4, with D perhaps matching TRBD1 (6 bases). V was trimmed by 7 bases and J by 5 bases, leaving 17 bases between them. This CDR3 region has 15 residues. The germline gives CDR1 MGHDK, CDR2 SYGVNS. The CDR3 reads CASKRGGTGNEKLFF. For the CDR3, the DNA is TGTGCCAGCAAGCGAGGGGGTACTGGGAATGAAAAACTGTTTTTT.

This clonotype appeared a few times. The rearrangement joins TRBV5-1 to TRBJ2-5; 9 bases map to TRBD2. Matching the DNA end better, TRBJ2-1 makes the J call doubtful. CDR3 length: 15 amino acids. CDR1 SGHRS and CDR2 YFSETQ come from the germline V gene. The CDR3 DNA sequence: TGCGCCAGCAGCTTGGAGGGCGGGGGGGCGGCTGAGCAGTTCTTC. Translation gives CASSLEGGGAAEQFF.

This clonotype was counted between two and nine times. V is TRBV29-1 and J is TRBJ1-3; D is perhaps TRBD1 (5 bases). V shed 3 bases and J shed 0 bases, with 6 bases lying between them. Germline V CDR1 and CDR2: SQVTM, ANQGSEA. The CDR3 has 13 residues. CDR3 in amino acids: CSVERGSGNTIYF. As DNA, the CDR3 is TGCAGCGTTGAGAGGGGCTCTGGAAACACCATATATTTT.

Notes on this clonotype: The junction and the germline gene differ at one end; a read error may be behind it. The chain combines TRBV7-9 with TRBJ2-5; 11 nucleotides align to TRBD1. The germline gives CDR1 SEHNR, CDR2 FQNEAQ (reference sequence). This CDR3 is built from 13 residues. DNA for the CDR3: TGTGCGAGCAGGGACAGGGGGAAAGAGACCCAGTACTTC. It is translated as CASRDRGKETQYF.

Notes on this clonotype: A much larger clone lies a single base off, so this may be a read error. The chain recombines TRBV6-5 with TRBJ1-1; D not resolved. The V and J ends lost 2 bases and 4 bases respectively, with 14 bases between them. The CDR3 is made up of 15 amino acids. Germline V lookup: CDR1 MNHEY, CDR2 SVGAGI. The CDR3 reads CASSYGRRVPTEAFF. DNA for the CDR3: TGTGCCAGCAGTTACGGCCGACGGGTTCCCACTGAAGCTTTCTTT.

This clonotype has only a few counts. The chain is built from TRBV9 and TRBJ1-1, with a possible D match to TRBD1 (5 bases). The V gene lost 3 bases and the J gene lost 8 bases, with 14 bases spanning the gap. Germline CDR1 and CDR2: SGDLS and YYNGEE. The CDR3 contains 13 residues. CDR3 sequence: CASSETQRTEAFF. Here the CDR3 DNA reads TGTGCCAGCAGCGAGACTCAGCGGACAGAAGCTTTCTTT.

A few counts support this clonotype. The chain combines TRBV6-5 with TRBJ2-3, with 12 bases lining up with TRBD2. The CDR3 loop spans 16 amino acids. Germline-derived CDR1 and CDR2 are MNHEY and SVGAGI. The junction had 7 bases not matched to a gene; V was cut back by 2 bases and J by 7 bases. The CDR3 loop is CASSYGLAGGLNTQYF. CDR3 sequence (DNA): TGTGCCAGCAGTTACGGCCTAGCGGGGGGGTTAAATACGCAGTATTTT.

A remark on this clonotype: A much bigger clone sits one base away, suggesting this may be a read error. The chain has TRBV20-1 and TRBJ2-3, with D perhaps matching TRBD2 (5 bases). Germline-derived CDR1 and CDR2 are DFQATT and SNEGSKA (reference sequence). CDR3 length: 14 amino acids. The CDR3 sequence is CSARDTGITDTQCF. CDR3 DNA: TGCAGTGCTAGAGATACGGGGATCACAGATACGCAGTGTTTT.

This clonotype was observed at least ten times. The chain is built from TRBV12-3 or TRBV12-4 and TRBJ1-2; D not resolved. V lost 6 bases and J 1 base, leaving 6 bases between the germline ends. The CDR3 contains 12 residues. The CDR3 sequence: CASSFSNYGYTF. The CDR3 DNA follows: TGTGCCAGCAGCTTTAGTAACTATGGCTACACCTTC.